A selection of T cell receptor beta chains follows, all from one sample in a study of chemoradiotherapy in HPV16-positive cancers. The data were produced by immunoSEQ multiplex PCR, yet TCRdb's version contains in-frame clones alone and is incomplete. The sample yields 11,000 or so clones, 60% to 75% seen once. This sample was gathered from a patient who underwent chemoradiotherapy. Receptors originate from a human donor with HPV-associated anogenital cancer. The conserved cysteine and the conserved F or W are not part of the CDR3 here. Fields, in order: J gene, V gene, CDR3 protein.

TRBJ2-7 TRBV19 ASSNPRSGSQYEQY
TRBJ1-1 TRBV9 ASSVAVNTEAF
TRBJ1-2 TRBV4-3 ASSGNRETYGYT
TRBJ1-4 TRBV4-1 ASSQDQGADEKLF
TRBJ2-2 TRBV6-1 ASSEMGGGELF
TRBJ2-7 TRBV11-2 ASTTRLAKPYEQY
TRBJ2-1 TRBV28 ASLSVRSDKTYNEQF
TRBJ1-2 TRBV4-1 ASSQDTRKGYT
TRBJ1-2 TRBV10-3 ATSGTGGFGYT
TRBJ2-3 TRBV7-8 ASQLRGASTDTQY
TRBJ1-1 TRBV9 ASSVEGNVGVNTEAF